The clone carrying this T cell receptor (beta chain) was observed a few times. Then a second PCR, running about 6 to 11 cycles, was carried out with a sample-barcoded 5' primer and a J-beta primer mix. TCRdb re-called the 5' RACE reads through MiXCR, storing one row per CDR3 protein. The sample includes around 900,000 distinct CDR3 sequences, roughly 51% of them seen just once. This sample was taken from a study of blood T cells in healthy people across ages. V was clipped by 0 bases and J by 2 bases; unmatched bases: 16. Germline assignment: CDR1 DFQATT and CDR2 SNEGSKA (reference sequence). CDR3 length equals 18 residues.

The source material was blood. The sequence was collected from a woman in her sixties or seventies in good health. The chain employs TRBV20-1 and TRBJ2-7, with TRBD1 matching 7 bases. CDR3 sequence reads: CSARDLRGSTGDTYEQYF. For the CDR3, the DNA is TGCAGTGCTAGAGATCTGAGGGGGTCAACAGGGGACACCTACGAGCAGTACTTC.